This note documents a single T cell receptor (beta chain) sequence. In the original workflow: Scientists estimated how many nucleated cells there were by amplifying reference gene primers. The assay was immunoSEQ multiplex PCR, and TCRdb's table has in-frame clones only and misses some. That table is the source of V, J and clone size, and D and trimming were worked out from the DNA. The sample records hundreds of thousands of clones, 87% being singletons. These data belong to a study of blood T cell repertoires in COVID-19. Background on the study: Samples taken during acute and convalescent COVID-19 were collected in the United States, Italy and Spain. PBMCs, B-cell-depleted T cells, or T cells were the source of the cDNA or gDNA that made up the material.

Trimming pared 5 bases from V and 0 bases from J, leaving 8 bases between. This CDR3 comprises 13 residues. CDR1 and CDR2 (germline): SEHNR, FQNEAQ (reference sequence). The sequencing sample was made of peripheral blood. The source is a man aged 18 to 29 with active or convalescent COVID-19. J is TRBJ2-7 and V is TRBV7-9; D remains ambiguous. In nucleotides, the CDR3 is TGTGCCAGCAGCGGAGAGAACTCCTACGAGCAGTACTTC. Amino acids: CASSGENSYEQYF.